A single sample is the source of the 27 T cell receptor beta chains below, sequenced in a study of Ad26.COV2.S vaccination and SARS-CoV-2 variants. As to treatment: around 19 received Ad26.COV2.S at low or high dose, single or two shots; a few received placebo; per-sample allocation not given. Specimens were obtained on day 63 following the first vaccine or placebo injection. The repertoire was sequenced with immunoSEQ multiplex PCR; TCRdb's copy has only in-frame clones and lacks some. The repertoire consists of 400,000 or so clones, with 88% occurring once and the leading ten covering roughly 3.2%. The sequences come from peripheral blood, collected in a trial of Ad26.COV2.S vaccine versus placebo. The receptors shown here come from a person between 18 and 59 years old who received the Ad26.COV2.S COVID-19 vaccine or a placebo.

The rearrangement links TRBV27 to TRBJ2-6; D is unclear. The CDR3 spans 12 residues. Germline V gene data show CDR1 as MNHEY and CDR2 as SMNVEV (reference sequence). V was trimmed by 8 bases and J by 4 bases, leaving 6 bases between them. CDR3 region: CASSPGANVLTF. CDR3 nucleotide sequence: TGTGCCAGCTCCCCGGGGGCCAACGTCCTGACTTTC.

This chain links TRBV6-1 with TRBJ1-2; 10 nucleotides line up with TRBD1. The germline CDR1 and CDR2 sequences are MNHNS and SASEGT. This CDR3 comprises 14 residues. V dropped 1 base and J dropped 8; count of bases not matched to a gene: 4. CDR3 sequence: CASSEGTGGKGYTF. The CDR3 region has the DNA TGTGCCAGCAGTGAAGGGACAGGGGGTAAGGGCTACACCTTC.

This sequence joins TRBV5-6 and TRBJ1-4; 9 bases are shared with TRBD1. The CDR3 consists of 13 residues. Germline V gene lookup returns CDR1 SGHDT and CDR2 YYEEEE. J gave up 10 bases and V 7 bases, and 8 bases lay outside the gene matches. The CDR3 DNA reads TGTGCCAGCCATCGGGACAGGGAGGGAAAACTGTTTTTT. It yields the protein CASHRDREGKLFF. The full variable domain, completed using reference TRBV5-6 and TRBJ1-4, is DAGVTQSPTHLIKTRGQQVTLRCSPKSGHDTVSWYQQALGQGPQFIFQYYEEEERQRGNFPDRFSGHQFPNYSSELNVNALLLGDSALYLCASHRDREGKLFFGSGTQLSVL.

This chain uses TRBV7-9 with TRBJ2-1; the D gene is possibly TRBD1 (6 bases). V dropped 6 bases and J dropped 8 bases, with 20 bases sitting between them. Looked up from germline, CDR1 is SEHNR and CDR2 is FQNEAQ (reference sequence). The CDR3 extends over 15 amino acids. This CDR3 reads CASRPRDNSWDEQFF. In nucleotides, the CDR3 is TGTGCCAGCAGGCCCCGGGACAACTCATGGGATGAGCAGTTCTTC.

V gene TRBV11-3 combines with J gene TRBJ2-1, with D perhaps TRBD2 (5 bases). V was pared by 4 bases and J by 7 bases, with 11 bases between. The CDR3 loop spans 13 amino acids. CDR1 is SGHNT, CDR2 YENEEA, per germline. The DNA for the CDR3 is TGTGCCAGCAGCTCCCCGGACTTGAATGAGCAGTTCTTC. Encoded protein: CASSSPDLNEQFF.

The rearrangement links TRBV5-4 to TRBJ2-5; no clear D gene. Trimming pared 4 bases from V and 0 bases from J, leaving 7 bases between. The CDR3 runs 13 residues. Germline CDR1 and CDR2: SGHNT and YYREEE (reference sequence). CDR3 nucleotide sequence: TGTGCCAGCAGCGTGATCTACCAAGAGACCCAGTACTTC. The encoded protein is CASSVIYQETQYF. Based on the CDR3 plus reference TRBV5-4 and TRBJ2-5, the full variable domain is ETGVTQSPTHLIKTRGQQVTLRCSSQSGHNTVSWYQQALGQGPQFIFQYYREEENGRGNFPPRFSGLQFPNYSSELNVNALELDDSALYLCASSVIYQETQYFGPGTRLLVL.

The chain couples TRBV6-5 to TRBJ1-2, with D perhaps TRBD1 (6 bases). Germline lookup yields CDR1 MNHEY and CDR2 SVGAGI. Trimming pared 6 bases from V and 8 bases from J, leaving 16 bases between. This CDR3 comprises 13 residues. The chain's CDR3 is CASRNSGTNGYTF. The DNA for the CDR3 is TGTGCCAGCAGAAACTCCGGGACAAACGGCTACACCTTC.

About this clone itself: Other DNA sequences in this specimen translate into the identical CDR3. The chain combines TRBV6-5 with TRBJ1-3, with TRBD1 as a possible D gene (5 bases). The V gene's germline CDR1 is MNHEY and CDR2 SVGAGI. Trimming cost V 5 bases and J 0 bases, with 5 bases left between them. The CDR3 contains 13 residues. CDR3 in amino acids: CASSRGSGNTIYF. The CDR3 DNA reads TGTGCCAGCAGTAGGGGCTCTGGAAACACCATATATTTT.

The genes are TRBV11-3 and TRBJ2-3; 11 bases are shared with TRBD2. Germline trimming cut 1 base from V and 2 bases from J; bases unmatched to any gene: 5. Germline lookup yields CDR1 SGHNT and CDR2 YENEEA. The CDR3 runs to 17 residues. CDR3 sequence: CASSLGPTSGITDTQYF. As DNA, the CDR3 is TGTGCCAGCAGCTTAGGACCGACTAGCGGGATCACAGATACGCAGTATTTT.

This chain uses TRBV7-6 with TRBJ2-7; 8 nucleotides line up with TRBD1. Germline trimming cut 7 bases from V and 7 bases from J; bases unmatched to any gene: 12. CDR1 is SGHVS, CDR2 FNYEAQ, per germline. The CDR3 extends over 14 amino acids. The CDR3 DNA follows: TGTGCCAGCACCCTCGGACAGGGATCAAAGGAGCAGTACTTC. Translating gives CASTLGQGSKEQYF.

The rearrangement links TRBV7-8 to TRBJ2-1; the match to TRBD2 covers 10 bases. V lost 5 bases and J lost 5; bases outside the gene matches: 9. This CDR3 region has 16 residues. Germline CDR1 reads SGHVS; CDR2 reads FQNEAQ. The CDR3, as DNA: TGTGCCAGCAGCCGACCACGAGCGGGGGGGAACAATGAGCAGTTCTTC. Protein: CASSRPRAGGNNEQFF.

Comment on this clone: Germline and junction disagree at one end, which may indicate a read error. V gene TRBV29-1 combines with J gene TRBJ1-2; D unresolved. Germline V gives CDR1 SQVTM, CDR2 ANQGSEA. The length of the CDR3 is 11 residues. This chain's CDR3 is CSVVEAYGYTF. Here the CDR3 DNA reads TGCAGTGTTGTTGAGGCGTATGGCTACACCTTC.

The chain is built from TRBV18 and TRBJ1-1; no reliable D call. CDR3 size: 12 residues. V was trimmed by 3 bases and J by 11 bases, leaving 13 bases between them. CDR1 and CDR2 from the germline V gene are KGHSH and LQKENI. The CDR3 sequence: CASSPESPGAFF. The CDR3 nucleotides read TGTGCCAGCTCACCGGAGTCTCCGGGGGCTTTCTTT.

The V and J genes are TRBV2 and TRBJ1-2; possible D gene TRBD1, 5 bases. The CDR3 has 14 amino acids. Trimming shortened V by 8 bases and J by 8 bases, and 21 bases separated the two germline ends. The germline gives CDR1 SNHLY, CDR2 FYNNEI. This CDR3 reads CASRGWGGYLGYTF. DNA for the CDR3: TGTGCCAGCCGCGGTTGGGGCGGCTATCTCGGCTACACCTTC.

The chain carries TRBV27 and TRBJ2-7, with D possibly matching TRBD2 (5 bases). The CDR3 is made up of 14 amino acids. V was trimmed by 0 bases and J by 9 bases, leaving 15 bases between them. Germline lookup yields CDR1 MNHEY and CDR2 SMNVEV (reference sequence). The CDR3 loop is CASSLSRTALRQYF. In nucleotides, the CDR3 is TGTGCCAGCAGTTTATCGAGGACTGCCCTTCGGCAGTACTTC.

The gene calls are TRBV27 and TRBJ1-1; the D gene is possibly TRBD1 (6 bases). The CDR3 covers 11 residues. CDR1 and CDR2 (germline): MNHEY, SMNVEV (reference sequence). With 8 bases removed from V and 4 bases from J, the gap between germline ends came to 8 bases. This CDR3 reads CASGQFTEAFF. The CDR3, as DNA: TGTGCCAGCGGACAGTTCACTGAAGCTTTCTTT.

The CDR3 loop reads CASSPRSGGGDTQYF. The CDR3 coding sequence is TGTGCCAGTAGTCCACGAAGCGGGGGAGGAGATACGCAGTATTTT. The chain uses TRBV19 and TRBJ2-3, with 8 nucleotides matching TRBD2. The CDR3 totals 15 residues. CDR1 and CDR2 (germline): LNHDA, SQIVND (reference sequence). With V trimmed by 5 bases and J by 5 bases, 9 bases remained unmatched.

The table lists this clone with a few counts. This specimen includes other DNA sequences encoding the same CDR3. This chain uses TRBV11-2 with TRBJ1-1, with a possible D match to TRBD1 (6 bases). The CDR3 loop spans 13 amino acids. The germline V gene encodes CDR1 SGHAT and CDR2 FQNNGV. The V and J ends lost 3 bases and 3 bases respectively, with 8 bases between them. DNA for the CDR3: TGTGCCAGCAGCTTGGCAGGGGACACTGAAGCTTTCTTT. This sequence encodes CASSLAGDTEAFF.

The chain recombines TRBV5-1 with TRBJ2-1; possible D gene TRBD2, 6 bases. Germline-derived CDR1 and CDR2 are SGHRS and YFSETQ. This CDR3 comprises 14 residues. V was pared by 9 bases and J by 3 bases, with 16 bases between. DNA for the CDR3: TGCGCCATTGGGGGGACGTCGGACTACAATGAGCAGTTCTTC. Its protein product is CAIGGTSDYNEQFF. The whole variable domain, remainder taken from reference TRBV5-1 and TRBJ2-1, is KAGVTQTPRYLIKTRGQQVTLSCSPISGHRSVSWYQQTPGQGLQFLFEYFSETQRNKGNFPGRFSGRQFSNSRSEMNVSTLELGDSALYLCAIGGTSDYNEQFFGPGTRLTVL.

This chain links TRBV4-1 with TRBJ2-1, with D maybe TRBD2 (6 bases). V shed 0 bases and J shed 8 bases, with 14 bases lying between them. This CDR3 has 15 amino acids. CDR1 and CDR2 from the germline V gene are MGHRA and YSYEKL. The CDR3 coding sequence is TGCGCCAGCAGCCAAGAGGGGATGGAGGGCGATGAGCAGTTCTTC. Protein product: CASSQEGMEGDEQFF.

V is TRBV19 and J is TRBJ1-3, with TRBD1 matching over 7 bases. V lost 7 bases to trimming and J lost 4 bases; unmatched junction nucleotides: 7. The CDR3 is 14 amino acids. Per germline, CDR1 LNHDA and CDR2 SQIVND (reference sequence). The CDR3 nucleotides read TGTGCCAGTACCCCAACAGGGGTAGGAAACACCATATATTTT. This codes for CASTPTGVGNTIYF.

This chain uses TRBV2 with TRBJ1-4; tentative D call: TRBD1 (5 bases). The CDR3 sequence is 13 residues long. V was pared by 3 bases and J by 10 bases, with 12 bases between. Germline CDR1 SNHLY, CDR2 FYNNEI. The CDR3 loop is CASSELTGGKLFF. CDR3 DNA: TGTGCCAGCAGTGAGTTGACGGGGGGAAAACTGTTTTTT.

The chain joins TRBV19 to TRBJ2-2; D might be TRBD1 (6 bases). The CDR3 runs to 15 residues. Germline-derived CDR1 and CDR2 are LNHDA and SQIVND (reference sequence). V shed 3 bases and J shed 4 bases, with 12 bases lying between them. The CDR3 region has the DNA TGTGCCAGTAGTATTACAGGGTTGGGCACCGGGGAGCTGTTTTTT. Protein product: CASSITGLGTGELFF.

This clone was seen once. The V and J genes are TRBV5-6 and TRBJ2-6; D may match TRBD1 or TRBD2 (5 bases each). Trimming shortened V by 4 bases and J by 4 bases, and 12 bases separated the two germline ends. There are 15 residues in the CDR3. The germline gives CDR1 SGHDT, CDR2 YYEEEE. The CDR3 here is CASSGTDVGANVLTF. CDR3 coding DNA: TGTGCCAGCAGCGGGACGGACGTCGGGGCCAACGTCCTGACTTTC. The variable domain in full, completed from reference TRBV5-6 and TRBJ2-6, reads DAGVTQSPTHLIKTRGQQVTLRCSPKSGHDTVSWYQQALGQGPQFIFQYYEEEERQRGNFPDRFSGHQFPNYSSELNVNALLLGDSALYLCASSGTDVGANVLTFGAGSRLTVL.

V and J are TRBV19 and TRBJ1-4, with 9 bases matching TRBD1. V dropped 9 bases and J dropped 4; count of bases not matched to a gene: 9. This CDR3 has 15 residues. Germline V gene sequence: CDR1 LNHDA, CDR2 SQIVND (reference sequence). Here the CDR3 reads CASSEDRGNNEKLFF. The CDR3 DNA sequence: TGTGCCAGCAGCGAGGACAGGGGTAATAATGAAAAACTGTTTTTT.

V usage is TRBV7-2 and J usage is TRBJ2-7; D ambiguous. Trimming cost V 1 base and J 2 bases, with 12 bases left between them. Per germline, CDR1 SGHTA and CDR2 FQGNSA. The CDR3 extends over 15 amino acids. The DNA of the CDR3 is TGTGCCAGCAGCTTAGAGGTCGGGCCGCCCTACGAGCAGTACTTC. This gives the protein CASSLEVGPPYEQYF.

The genes are TRBV5-4 and TRBJ1-1, with D tentatively TRBD1 (6 bases). The V gene's germline CDR1 is SGHNT and CDR2 YYREEE (reference sequence). The CDR3 has 17 residues. V lost 3 bases and J lost 5, with 23 bases in between. The CDR3 here is CASSSRVNRASTTEAFF. The CDR3 region has the DNA TGTGCCAGCAGCTCCCGTGTCAACAGGGCGAGTACTACTGAAGCTTTCTTT.